This entry concerns a single TCR beta chain. The germline V gene has CDR1 MNHEY and CDR2 SMNVEV (reference sequence). The germline V and J ends were trimmed by 0 bases and 0 bases, with 6 bases remaining between them. The CDR3 contains 15 residues. This entry is derived from a study of control samples from healthy donors and cancer patients. The protocol was immunoSEQ multiplex PCR, while the TCRdb copy is restricted to in-frame clones and leaves out a portion. The table includes 110,000 or so clones, over 75% detected once. The sample taken for sequencing was blood. This chain joins TRBV27 and TRBJ2-1; tentative D call: TRBD2 (6 bases). This clonotype was sampled from a human donor in good health. The donor label of this sample is uncertain. The CDR3 DNA follows: TGTGCCAGCAGTTTATCGACTAGCTCCTACAATGAGCAGTTCTTC. This gives the protein CASSLSTSSYNEQFF.